The text below deals with one TCR beta chain. The assay was immunoSEQ multiplex PCR, and TCRdb's table has in-frame clones only and misses some. The sample includes roughly 58,000 clones, about four fifths of them seen just once. This CDR3 has 15 residues. Germline loops: CDR1 LNHDA, CDR2 SQIVND (reference sequence). V was cut by 5 bases and J by 3 bases, with 16 bases left in between. The sample is drawn from a study of T cells in localized non-small cell lung cancer. The TCR comes from a man between 40 and 75 years old with stage II lung adenocarcinoma. The rearrangement uses TRBV19 and TRBJ1-2; the D gene is possibly TRBD1 (5 bases). The sequences come from PBMCs, collected before any cancer treatment. This CDR3 is CASSRKDTGDYGYTF. The CDR3 DNA is TGTGCCAGTAGTCGTAAGGACACTGGTGACTATGGCTACACCTTC.